Each of the 26 T cell receptor beta chains below was sequenced from the same sample in a study of vaccination and CD4 T cells after COVID-19. These receptors are not linked to any known antigen. The time point was: late sampling 161 to 241 days after vaccination in a few convalescent patients. This sample's treatment: approximately 11-day PBMC culture with coronavirus spike peptide pools or control peptides (ViraFEST assay). CD4+ T cells that had been cultured provided DNA sequenced with the Oncomine TCR Beta short-read assay. A single record per CDR3 protein comes from TCRdb applying MiXCR to the PCR reads. The repertoire holds 25,000 to 30,000 distinct CDR3 sequences, with roughly a third as singletons. Source: CD4+ T cells from blood, cultured in vitro, taken about 7 months after SARS-CoV-2 vaccination. The source of these receptors is a human donor who had recovered from COVID-19.

This clonotype was seen just once. The chain is built from TRBV20-1 and TRBJ1-1; D is uncertain. Germline V lookup: CDR1 DFQATT, CDR2 SNEGSKA (reference sequence). The CDR3 contains 14 residues. The V gene lost 5 bases and the J gene lost 1 base, with 14 bases spanning the gap. Here the CDR3 reads CSAALDGRNTEAFF. For the CDR3, the DNA is TGCAGTGCTGCGCTAGATGGTAGGAACACTGAAGCTTTCTTT.

This clonotype was counted once. This rearrangement joins TRBV18 to TRBJ1-1, with D perhaps TRBD1 (5 bases). Germline CDR1 is KGHSH and CDR2 is LQKENI. Trimming removed 4 bases at V and 1 base at J, with 7 bases between. The length of the CDR3 is 13 residues. CDR3: CASSQGKNTEAFF. CDR3 sequence (DNA): TGTGCCAGCTCACAGGGGAAGAACACTGAAGCTTTCTTT.

This clonotype turned up a few times. The chain employs TRBV20-1 and TRBJ1-2; D call uncertain. Germline lookup yields CDR1 DFQATT and CDR2 SNEGSKA (reference sequence). The CDR3 contains 16 residues. V was cut by 0 bases and J by 4 bases, with 18 bases left in between. The CDR3: CSARDRGSGGGYGYTF. CDR3 nucleotides: TGCAGTGCTAGAGATAGAGGTTCAGGCGGTGGCTATGGCTACACCTTC.

The gene calls are TRBV19 and TRBJ1-6, with D maybe TRBD1 (6 bases). This CDR3 contains 14 residues. Germline V gene lookup returns CDR1 LNHDA and CDR2 SQIVND (reference sequence). Trimming removed 7 bases from V and 11 bases from J, with 18 bases in between. This CDR3 reads CASTPQARGAPLHF. CDR3 DNA sequence: TGTGCCAGTACCCCACAGGCCAGGGGTGCACCCCTCCACTTT.

The rearrangement links TRBV14 to TRBJ2-6; D tentatively fits TRBD1 or TRBD2 (6 bases each). Germline CDR1 is SGHDN and CDR2 is FVKESK. The CDR3 has 19 residues. V was shortened by 4 bases and J by 0 bases, with 19 bases between the two germline ends. The CDR3 DNA sequence: TGTGCCAGCAGCCCCAAAGGGGGGCGCCTCCTCTCTGGGGCCAACGTCCTGACTTTC. This gives the protein CASSPKGGRLLSGANVLTF.

The chain is built from TRBV18 and TRBJ2-3; 7 bases align to TRBD2. The germline gives CDR1 KGHSH, CDR2 LQKENI. V shed 3 bases and J 4 bases; nucleotides not matched to a gene: 4. The CDR3 consists of 14 residues. The CDR3 here is CASSPQRGSDTQYF. The DNA of the CDR3 is TGTGCCAGCTCACCCCAGCGGGGCTCAGATACGCAGTATTTT.

CDR3 amino acids: CASRRYLTGELFF. In DNA form, the CDR3 reads TGTGCCAGCAGGCGCTATTTGACTGGGGAGCTGTTTTTT. The chain uses TRBV28 and TRBJ2-2, with D unresolved. V gave up 6 bases and J gave up 8 bases, with 13 bases separating them. The CDR3 contains 13 residues. Per germline, CDR1 MDHEN and CDR2 SYDVKM.

The CDR3 DNA reads as TGTGCCAGCAGAAGACGACAGGGTGGGTGGGAGTCACCCCTCCACTTT. As protein: CASRRRQGGWESPLHF. The genes are TRBV12-3 or TRBV12-4 and TRBJ1-6; 7 positions agree with TRBD1. The CDR3 contains 16 residues. V shed 6 bases and J 10 bases; nucleotides not matched to a gene: 15.

This clonotype came up a few times. DNA for the CDR3: TGTGCCAGCAGTTCCGGGGGCCCTGGGGTCTCCGGGGAGCTGTTTTTT. It is translated as CASSSGGPGVSGELFF. This chain joins TRBV7-2 and TRBJ2-2, with D perhaps being TRBD1 or TRBD2 (6 bases each). With 6 bases removed from V and 6 bases from J, the gap between germline ends came to 20 bases. The CDR3 is made up of 16 amino acids. Germline-derived CDR1 and CDR2 are SGHTA and FQGNSA. The entire variable domain, with the rest obtained from reference TRBV7-2 and TRBJ2-2, is as follows: GAGVSQSPSNKVTEKGKDVELRCDPISGHTALYWYRQSLGQGLEFLIYFQGNSAPDKSGLPSDRFSAERTGGSVSTLTIQRTQQEDSAVYLCASSSGGPGVSGELFFGEGSRLTVL.

The chain employs TRBV7-9 and TRBJ2-5; 9 bases fit TRBD1. The V and J ends lost 5 bases and 4 bases, in that order; junction bases with no gene match: 5. CDR1 is SEHNR and CDR2 is FQNEAQ in the germline V gene (reference sequence). The CDR3 contains 14 residues. The CDR3 nucleotides are TGTGCCAGCAGCCGCACAGGGGGCCGAGAGACCCAGTACTTC. Amino acids: CASSRTGGRETQYF.

The chain is built from TRBV7-2 and TRBJ2-4; no clear D. This CDR3 comprises 14 residues. Germline V CDR1 and CDR2: SGHTA, FQGNSA. Trimming took off 5 bases at V and 0 bases at J, with 8 bases between the two ends. As DNA, the CDR3 is TGTGCCAGCAGCACGGATGTAGCCAAAAACATTCAGTACTTC. Its translation: CASSTDVAKNIQYF.

This sequence joins TRBV5-1 and TRBJ2-1, with 10 bases that match TRBD1. CDR1 and CDR2 from the germline V gene are SGHRS and YFSETQ. The J segment lost 5 bases and the V segment lost 4 bases, leaving 6 bases of the junction unmatched. This CDR3 has 15 amino acids. CDR3 DNA sequence: TGCGCCAGCAGCCACTCCGGGACAGGGGACAATGAGCAGTTCTTC. As protein: CASSHSGTGDNEQFF. The complete variable domain, with remaining parts taken from reference TRBV5-1 and TRBJ2-1, reads KAGVTQTPRYLIKTRGQQVTLSCSPISGHRSVSWYQQTPGQGLQFLFEYFSETQRNKGNFPGRFSGRQFSNSRSEMNVSTLELGDSALYLCASSHSGTGDNEQFFGPGTRLTVL.

J is TRBJ2-3 and V is TRBV27; maybe TRBD1 (7 bases). Germline-derived CDR1 and CDR2 are MNHEY and SMNVEV (reference sequence). CDR3 length: 16 amino acids. Trimming pared 2 bases from V and 6 bases from J, leaving 18 bases between. The DNA for the CDR3 is TGTGCCAGCAGTTTACAGGGGGGAAGGCGGTGGGATACGCAGTATTTT. Translated: CASSLQGGRRWDTQYF.

The CDR3 sequence is CSAFEPGGWQPQHF. CDR3 DNA: TGCAGTGCTTTCGAACCGGGGGGCTGGCAGCCCCAGCATTTT. This chain links TRBV20-1 with TRBJ1-5; D is perhaps TRBD1 (6 bases). The V gene's germline CDR1 is DFQATT and CDR2 SNEGSKA (reference sequence). The V gene lost 5 bases and the J gene lost 7 bases, with 18 bases spanning the gap. The CDR3 length is 14 residues.

This clonotype has a handful of counts. The genes are TRBV28 and TRBJ1-5, with 7 bases matching TRBD1. The CDR3 spans 17 residues. V lost 2 bases, J lost 3 bases, and 10 bases stayed unmatched. Germline V CDR1 and CDR2: MDHEN, SYDVKM. CDR3 DNA: TGTGCCAGCAGTTTAGTAGTGTGGGACAGATACAATCAGCCCCAGCATTTT. Amino acid sequence: CASSLVVWDRYNQPQHF.

The chain links TRBV18 to TRBJ1-2, with TRBD1 as a possible D gene (6 bases). CDR3 length: 14 amino acids. V was cut by 5 bases and J by 6 bases, with 16 bases left in between. Per germline, CDR1 KGHSH and CDR2 LQKENI. The CDR3 reads CASSGDTRRDGYTF. The CDR3 DNA follows: TGTGCCAGCTCAGGGGACACTAGAAGGGATGGCTACACCTTC.

This clonotype has only a few counts. The rearrangement uses TRBV6-1 and TRBJ1-1; D gene ambiguous. The CDR3 is 13 amino acids. Germline CDR1 reads MNHNS; CDR2 reads SASEGT. Trimming removed 6 bases at V and 4 bases at J, with 12 bases between. In nucleotides, the CDR3 is TGTGCCAGCAGCCGATTCAGTGGCACTGAAGCTTTCTTT. It is translated as CASSRFSGTEAFF.

V is TRBV11-2 and J is TRBJ1-1; no clear D. Germline CDR1 reads SGHAT; CDR2 reads FQNNGV. V shed 1 base and J shed 3 bases, with 6 bases lying between them. This CDR3 contains 13 residues. The CDR3 loop reads CASSLVGYTEAFF. As DNA, the CDR3 is TGTGCCAGCAGCTTAGTCGGGTACACTGAAGCTTTCTTT.

This clonotype has a single count. An end of the junction does not agree with germline; a read error may underlie this. The chain is built from TRBV12-3 or TRBV12-4 and TRBJ2-7; TRBD1 matches 12 bases. This CDR3 region has 17 residues. This CDR3 is CASSLLGGTGGSHEQYF. The CDR3 nucleotides read TGTGCCAGCAGTTTATTGGGAGGGACAGGGGGCTCCCACGAGCAGTACTTC.

Only a few counts were recorded for this clonotype. The V call is TRBV7-2, the J call TRBJ2-2; D gene ambiguous. The germline V and J ends were trimmed by 0 bases and 6 bases, with 8 bases remaining between them. The germline CDR1 and CDR2 sequences are SGHTA and FQGNSA. The CDR3 spans 14 residues. The CDR3 loop reads CASSLAHLAGELFF. The CDR3 nucleotides read TGTGCCAGCAGCTTAGCGCACTTGGCCGGGGAGCTGTTTTTT. The whole variable domain, filled in from reference TRBV7-2 and TRBJ2-2, reads GAGVSQSPSNKVTEKGKDVELRCDPISGHTALYWYRQSLGQGLEFLIYFQGNSAPDKSGLPSDRFSAERTGGSVSTLTIQRTQQEDSAVYLCASSLAHLAGELFFGEGSRLTVL.

This rearrangement joins TRBV29-1 to TRBJ2-5; 7 bases align to TRBD1. Germline values: CDR1 SQVTM, CDR2 ANQGSEA. The junction had 4 bases not matched to a gene; V was cut back by 8 bases and J by 1 base. The CDR3 spans 12 residues. CDR3 coding DNA: TGCAGCACGTGGGACAGCCAAGAGACCCAGTACTTC. It translates to CSTWDSQETQYF.

This chain uses TRBV12-3 or TRBV12-4 with TRBJ2-3, with TRBD2 matching over 15 bases. Losses at the gene ends were 5 bases for V and 6 bases for J; bases not matched to a gene: 9. CDR3 length: 17 amino acids. The CDR3 sequence: CASSDPGTSGRMDTQYF. The CDR3 DNA reads as TGTGCCAGCAGTGACCCTGGGACTAGCGGGAGGATGGATACGCAGTATTTT.

The V call is TRBV19, the J call TRBJ2-1, with a possible D match to TRBD2 (6 bases). Per the germline V gene, CDR1 is LNHDA and CDR2 is SQIVND (reference sequence). Trimming cost V 7 bases and J 2 bases, with 18 bases left between them. The CDR3 spans 16 residues. Here the CDR3 reads CASKAPGLGTYNEQFF. In DNA form, the CDR3 reads TGTGCCAGTAAGGCACCGGGACTGGGCACCTACAATGAGCAGTTCTTC. The full variable domain, its missing parts supplied by reference TRBV19 and TRBJ2-1, is DGGITQSPKYLFRKEGQNVTLSCEQNLNHDAMYWYRQDPGQGLRLIYYSQIVNDFQKGDIAEGYSVSREKKESFPLTVTSAQKNPTAFYLCASKAPGLGTYNEQFFGPGTRLTVL.

The rearrangement uses TRBV20-1 and TRBJ1-2; a weak D match, TRBD1 (5 bases). Trimming left V 1 base short and J 3 bases short, with 9 bases between. The CDR3 runs to 13 residues. From germline, CDR1 is DFQATT and CDR2 SNEGSKA (reference sequence). CDR3 region: CSARVSGYYGYTF. The DNA for the CDR3 is TGCAGTGCTAGAGTCTCAGGGTACTATGGCTACACCTTC.

The V gene is TRBV24-1, the J gene TRBJ2-1; 10 bases are shared with TRBD2. Trimming cost V 9 bases and J 5 bases; bases outside gene matches: 9. This CDR3 spans 15 amino acids. Germline CDR1 KGHDR, CDR2 SFDVKD. The CDR3, as DNA: TGTGCCACCGGGGGGGCGAGCGGGAGGGACAATGAGCAGTTCTTC. As protein: CATGGASGRDNEQFF.

This rearrangement joins TRBV6-1 to TRBJ2-5; D is unclear. The germline CDR1 and CDR2 sequences are MNHNS and SASEGT. There are 13 residues in the CDR3. Trimming took off 10 bases at V and 1 base at J, with 13 bases between the two ends. The CDR3 nucleotides are TGTGCCATCCCCCAGCGTTTCCAAGAGACCCAGTACTTC. This sequence encodes CAIPQRFQETQYF.